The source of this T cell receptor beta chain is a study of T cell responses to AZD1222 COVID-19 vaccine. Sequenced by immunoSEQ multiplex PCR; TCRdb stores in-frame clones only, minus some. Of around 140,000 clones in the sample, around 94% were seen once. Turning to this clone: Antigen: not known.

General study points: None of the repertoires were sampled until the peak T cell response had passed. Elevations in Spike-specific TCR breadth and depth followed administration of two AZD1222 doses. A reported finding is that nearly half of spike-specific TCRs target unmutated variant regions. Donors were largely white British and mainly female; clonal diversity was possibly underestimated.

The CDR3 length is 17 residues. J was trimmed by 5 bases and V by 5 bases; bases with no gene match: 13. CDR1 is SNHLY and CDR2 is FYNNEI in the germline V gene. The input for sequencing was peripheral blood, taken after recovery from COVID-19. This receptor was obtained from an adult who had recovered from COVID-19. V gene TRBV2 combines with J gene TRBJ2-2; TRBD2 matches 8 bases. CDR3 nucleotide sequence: TGTGCCAGCAGTCGGGGGGCGGGAGGACAACAAACCGGGGAGCTGTTTTTT. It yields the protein CASSRGAGGQQTGELFF.